The present T cell receptor beta chain was sequenced within a study of Ad26.COV2.S vaccination and SARS-CoV-2 variants. Profiled with immunoSEQ multiplex PCR; TCRdb holds only in-frame clones, not every one. The profile shows about 350,000 clones, approximately 90% of them singletons. Trimming took off 7 bases at V and 0 bases at J, with 12 bases between the two ends. This CDR3 has 15 residues. Per germline, CDR1 SEHNR and CDR2 FQNEAQ (reference sequence). The receptor comes from a human donor who had recovered from COVID-19. The genes are TRBV7-9 and TRBJ1-4; D perhaps matches TRBD1 (5 bases). Sequencing was performed on peripheral blood, taken after recovery from COVID-19. CDR3 sequence: CASTNQGATNEKLFF. CDR3 DNA: TGTGCCAGCACCAACCAGGGTGCAACTAATGAAAAACTGTTTTTT.